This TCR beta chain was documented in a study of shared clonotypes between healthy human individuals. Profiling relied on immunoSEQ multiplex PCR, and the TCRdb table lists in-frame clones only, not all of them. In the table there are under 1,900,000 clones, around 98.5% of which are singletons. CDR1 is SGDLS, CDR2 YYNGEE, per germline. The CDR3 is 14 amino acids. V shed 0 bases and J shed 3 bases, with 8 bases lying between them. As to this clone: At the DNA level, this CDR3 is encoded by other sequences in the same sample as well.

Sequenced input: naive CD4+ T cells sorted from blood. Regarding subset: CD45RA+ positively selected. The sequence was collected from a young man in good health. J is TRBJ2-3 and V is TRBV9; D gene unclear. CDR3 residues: CASSVDSRTDTQYF. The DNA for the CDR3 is TGTGCCAGCAGCGTAGACAGCCGAACAGATACGCAGTATTTT. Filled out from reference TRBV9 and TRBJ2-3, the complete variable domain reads DSGVTQTPKHLITATGQRVTLRCSPRSGDLSVYWYQQSLDQGLQFLIQYYNGEERAKGNILERFSAQQFPDLHSELNLSSLELGDSALYFCASSVDSRTDTQYFGPGTRLTVL.